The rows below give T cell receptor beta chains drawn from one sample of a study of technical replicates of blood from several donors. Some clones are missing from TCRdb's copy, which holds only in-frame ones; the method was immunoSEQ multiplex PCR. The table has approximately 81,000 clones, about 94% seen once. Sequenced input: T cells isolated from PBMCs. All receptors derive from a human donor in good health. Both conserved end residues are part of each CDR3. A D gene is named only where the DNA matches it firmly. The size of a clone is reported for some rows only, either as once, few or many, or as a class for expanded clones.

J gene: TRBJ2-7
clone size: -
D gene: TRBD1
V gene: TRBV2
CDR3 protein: CASRGQGGSYEQYF
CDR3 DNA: TGTGCCAGCAGAGGACAGGGGGGCTCCTACGAGCAGTACTTC

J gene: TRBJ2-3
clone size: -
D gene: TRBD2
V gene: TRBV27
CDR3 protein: CASRLAGPLSTDTQYF
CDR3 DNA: TGTGCCAGCAGGCTAGCGGGACCCCTTAGCACAGATACGCAGTATTTT

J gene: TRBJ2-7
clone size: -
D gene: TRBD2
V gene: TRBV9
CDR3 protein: CASSGAAGSSYEQYF
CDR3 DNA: TGTGCCAGCAGCGGGGCAGCGGGGTCCTCCTACGAGCAGTACTTC

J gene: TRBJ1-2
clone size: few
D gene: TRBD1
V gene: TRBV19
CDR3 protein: CASSFRGDGYTF
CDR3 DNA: TGTGCCAGTAGTTTCAGGGGGGATGGCTACACCTTC

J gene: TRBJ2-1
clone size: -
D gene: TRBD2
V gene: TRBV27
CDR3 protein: CASSFGTSGLSSYNEQFF
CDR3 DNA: TGTGCCAGCTCCTTTGGGACTAGCGGGTTGAGCTCCTACAATGAGCAGTTCTTC

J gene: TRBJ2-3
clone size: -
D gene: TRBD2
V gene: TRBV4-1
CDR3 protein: CASSQAPITSGRWTDTQYF
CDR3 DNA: TGCGCCAGCAGCCAAGCCCCGATCACTAGCGGGAGATGGACAGATACGCAGTATTTT

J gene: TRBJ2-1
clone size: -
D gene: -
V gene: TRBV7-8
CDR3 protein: CASRAGSDSYNEQFF
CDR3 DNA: TGTGCCAGCAGGGCAGGGTCCGACTCCTACAATGAGCAGTTCTTC

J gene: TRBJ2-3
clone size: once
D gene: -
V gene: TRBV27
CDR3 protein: CASSPPSTDTQYF
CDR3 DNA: TGTGCCAGCAGCCCCCCTAGCACAGATACGCAGTATTTT

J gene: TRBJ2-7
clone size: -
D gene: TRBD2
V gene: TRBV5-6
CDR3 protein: CASSSVAGSYEQYF
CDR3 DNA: TGTGCCAGCAGCTCCGTAGCGGGGTCCTACGAGCAGTACTTC

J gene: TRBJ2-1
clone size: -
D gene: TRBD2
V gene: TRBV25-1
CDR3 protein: CASSDPPGTSGSNEQFF
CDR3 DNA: TGTGCCAGCAGTGATCCCCCCGGGACTAGCGGCTCCAATGAGCAGTTCTTC